The rows below give T cell receptor beta chains drawn from one sample of a study of blood T cell repertoires in COVID-19. The protocol was immunoSEQ multiplex PCR, while the TCRdb copy is restricted to in-frame clones and leaves out a portion. Counted here are around 240,000 clones, 70% to 85% occurring once; the ten biggest clones make up 1.5% to 2%. Sequenced input: peripheral blood. These receptors originate from a woman older than 75 with acute or convalescent COVID-19. Both conserved end residues are part of each CDR3. The D gene is left open where the match is weak. The listing skips clone size in some rows; elsewhere it reads once, few, many or a size class.

v_call	j_call	d_call	clone_size	cdr3_nt	cdr3_aa
TRBV10-3	TRBJ2-4	NA	NA	TGTGCCATCAGTGAGTCGGGCGGGGTGACGGCCAAAAACATTCAGTACTTC	CAISESGGVTAKNIQYF
TRBV24-1	TRBJ1-5	TRBD1	NA	TGTGCCACCAGTGACAGCATCGGGACAGGCAATCAGCCCCAGCATTTT	CATSDSIGTGNQPQHF
TRBV6-2/TRBV6-3	TRBJ1-5	NA	NA	TGTGCCAGCAGTTACTCTCTCCCCAATCAGCCCCAGCATTTT	CASSYSLPNQPQHF
TRBV7-8	TRBJ1-2	TRBD1	NA	TGTGCCAGCAGCCAACAGGGGACTCAAGCTAACTATGGCTACACCTTC	CASSQQGTQANYGYTF
TRBV5-1	TRBJ2-3	TRBD1	NA	TGCGCCAGCAGCCACGGGACAGGGATCACAGATACGCAGTATTTT	CASSHGTGITDTQYF
TRBV9	TRBJ2-7	NA	NA	TGTGCCAGCAGCGTAGCTGGTAGCCTAATCTACGAGCAGTACTTC	CASSVAGSLIYEQYF
TRBV28	TRBJ1-6	NA	few	TGTGCCAGCAGTTTGGGGAGCTCCTATAATTCACCCCTCCACTTT	CASSLGSSYNSPLHF
TRBV5-1	TRBJ2-1	TRBD2	once	TGCGCCAGCAGCTCCTCTGGGCGGGGGGTTGGAAATGAGCAGTTCTTC	CASSSSGRGVGNEQFF
TRBV5-5	TRBJ1-3	TRBD1	few	TGTGCCAGCAGCCGGGACAGGGCCCGAAACACCATATATTTT	CASSRDRARNTIYF
TRBV5-4	TRBJ1-1	NA	once	TGTGCCAGCAGCTTGGCAGCAGGGCTTGGTAGTGCTGAAGCTTTCTTT	CASSLAAGLGSAEAFF
TRBV19	TRBJ2-1	NA	NA	TGTGCCAGTAGTTCCCTGACTGGGAGCTCCTACAATGAGCAGTTCTTC	CASSSLTGSSYNEQFF
TRBV7-7	TRBJ1-1	TRBD1	NA	TGTGCCAGCAGCCGCGGACAGGGTGCTGAAGCTTTCTTT	CASSRGQGAEAFF
TRBV6-6	TRBJ1-6	NA	once	TGTGCCAGCAGAATCGAGGGATCCTATAATTCACCCCTCCACTTT	CASRIEGSYNSPLHF
TRBV7-6	TRBJ2-3	NA	once	TGTGCCAGCAGCTTAGAGCCCCCGGGTCACTACACAGATACGCAGTATTTT	CASSLEPPGHYTDTQYF
TRBV5-1	TRBJ2-1	NA	NA	TGCGCCAGCAGCTCTGGCGGAAGCTCCTACAATGAGCAGTTCTTC	CASSSGGSSYNEQFF
TRBV15	TRBJ2-5	NA	NA	TGTGCCACCAGCAGTCTGGCGGACACAGAGACCCAGTACTTC	CATSSLADTETQYF
TRBV6-2/TRBV6-3	TRBJ2-1	TRBD1	NA	TGTGCCAGCAGTTACACCCCCTTGACAGGGATCAGCTCCTACAATGAGCAGTTCTTC	CASSYTPLTGISSYNEQFF
TRBV27	TRBJ1-6	NA	NA	TGTGCCAGCAGGAGGAGGCCCTATAATTCACCCCTCCACTTT	CASRRRPYNSPLHF
TRBV28	TRBJ1-2	NA	few	TGTGCCAGCAGTTTTCCGGGGGTAGCTAACTATGGCTACACCTTC	CASSFPGVANYGYTF
TRBV4-2	TRBJ2-2	TRBD2	NA	TGTGCCAGCAGCCAAGCCCTAGCGGGGGGGCAAGGCGGGGAGCTGTTTTTT	CASSQALAGGQGGELFF
TRBV7-3	TRBJ2-2	TRBD2	NA	TGTGCCAGCAGCTTAACATTAGCTAGCGGCGGGGAGCTGTTTTTT	CASSLTLASGGELFF
TRBV28	TRBJ2-5	TRBD1	few	TGTGCCAGCAGAGGGACAGGGGTAGAGACCCAGTACTTC	CASRGTGVETQYF
TRBV10-1	TRBJ2-4	NA	NA	TGCGCCAGCAGAAGCGGTTCGACTTTAATTCTAGCCAAAAACATTCAGTACTTC	CASRSGSTLILAKNIQYF
TRBV7-2	TRBJ1-5	NA	NA	TGTGCCAGCAGCTTAGTCACGGGGAGCAATCAGCCCCAGCATTTT	CASSLVTGSNQPQHF
TRBV11-2	TRBJ2-3	TRBD1	NA	TGTGCCAGCAGCCAGAACAGGGGTCAAGGCACAGATACGCAGTATTTT	CASSQNRGQGTDTQYF
TRBV4-2	TRBJ1-1	TRBD1	NA	TGTGCCAGCAGCCAAGTCGGCAGGGGGAGCACTGAAGCTTTCTTT	CASSQVGRGSTEAFF
TRBV5-6	TRBJ2-7	NA	once	TGTGCCAGCAGCTTGGAGGGGGACGAGCAGTACTTC	CASSLEGDEQYF
TRBV5-1	TRBJ1-2	NA	NA	TGCGCCAGCAGCTTGGTAGGTTTAGGCAGGGACTATGGCTACACCTTC	CASSLVGLGRDYGYTF
TRBV7-3	TRBJ2-1	NA	once	TGTGCCAGCAGCTTAAATAGGGAACGGGACTTGCTGTTCTTC	CASSLNRERDLLFF
TRBV2	TRBJ2-1	NA	NA	TGTGCCAGCGGCGAGCGAATAGAGCAGTTCTTC	CASGERIEQFF
TRBV9	TRBJ1-6	TRBD1	NA	TGTGCCAGCAGCGCCTTCCGGGACAGAGATTCACCCCTCCACTTT	CASSAFRDRDSPLHF
TRBV28	TRBJ2-7	TRBD1	NA	TGTGCCAGCAGGGAAACAGGGGGTGAGGCCTACGAGCAGTACTTC	CASRETGGEAYEQYF
TRBV19	TRBJ1-2	NA	NA	TGTGCCAGTAGTAAGCAGGGTTTCTATGGCTACACCTTC	CASSKQGFYGYTF
TRBV6-5	TRBJ1-1	NA	once	TGTGCCACACACAGGGAGAAGTACACTGAAGCTTTCTTT	CATHREKYTEAFF
TRBV7-2	TRBJ1-6	NA	NA	TGTGCCAGCAGCTACTCGGGACACCTAAGCAGTAATTCACCCCTCCACTTT	CASSYSGHLSSNSPLHF
TRBV3-1/TRBV3-2	TRBJ1-6	TRBD1	NA	TGTGCCAGCAGCCCTAGTCTAGGGACAGGTAGGAGCTCCTATAATTCACCCCTCCACTTT	CASSPSLGTGRSSYNSPLHF
TRBV5-6	TRBJ1-2	TRBD1	NA	TGTGCCAGCAGCGGAGCCGGGACAGGGGAAAGGAACACCTTC	CASSGAGTGERNTF
TRBV7-3	TRBJ1-1	NA	once	TGTGCCAGCAGCTTAGTAGGGGCCCAGAACACTGAAGCTTTCTTT	CASSLVGAQNTEAFF
TRBV5-1	TRBJ2-1	NA	NA	TGCGCCAGCAGCTTGGCGCAGAACAATGAGCAGTTCTTC	CASSLAQNNEQFF
TRBV27	TRBJ2-7	TRBD2	NA	TGTGCCAGCAGTTTCAGCGGGAGGGCCTTTGAGACCTACGAGCAGTACTTC	CASSFSGRAFETYEQYF
TRBV3-1/TRBV3-2	TRBJ2-7	NA	NA	TGTGCCAGCAGCCAAGGACAGCCCGGAACCTACGAGCAGTACTTC	CASSQGQPGTYEQYF
TRBV30	TRBJ2-5	NA	NA	TGTGCCTGGAGTGTCCGGGAGACCCAGTACTTC	CAWSVRETQYF
TRBV12-3/TRBV12-4	TRBJ1-5	TRBD1	NA	TGTGCCAGCAGCCGGACAGGGTCTCAGCCCCAGCATTTT	CASSRTGSQPQHF
TRBV3-1/TRBV3-2	TRBJ1-2	TRBD1	NA	TGTGCCAGCAGCCTAGGACAGGGGAGAAGGGGGGGCTACACCTTC	CASSLGQGRRGGYTF
TRBV7-9	TRBJ1-2	NA	NA	TGTGCCAGCAGCTTTGCACAGAGCTTCGTGGATGGCTACACCTTC	CASSFAQSFVDGYTF
TRBV6-5	TRBJ2-7	TRBD1	NA	TGTGCCAGCAGTACCCGGACAGGGGACGAGCAGTACTTC	CASSTRTGDEQYF
TRBV2	TRBJ2-2	NA	NA	TGTGCCAGCAGGGGCTTTGGCAGGGGCGCGAACACCGGGGAGCTGTTTTTT	CASRGFGRGANTGELFF
TRBV4-2	TRBJ1-2	TRBD1	NA	TGTGCCAGCAGCGAATTCCACGGACAGGAATTGTATGGCTACACCTTC	CASSEFHGQELYGYTF
TRBV4-1	TRBJ2-1	NA	NA	TGCGCCAGCAGCCCGCCCCTTCGAACACATGAGCAGTTCTTC	CASSPPLRTHEQFF
TRBV6-5	TRBJ1-1	NA	NA	TGTGCCAGCAGTTACTCGAGTATTGGTTTAAGAACTGAAGCTTTCTTT	CASSYSSIGLRTEAFF
TRBV5-8	TRBJ1-2	NA	NA	TGTGCCAGCAGCTCGCAACAGGGCGTAACAGCCTATGGCTACACCTTC	CASSSQQGVTAYGYTF
TRBV5-4	TRBJ2-3	TRBD2	NA	TGTGCCAGCAGCCTGACTAGCGGGAGAAGGAGCACAGATACGCAGTATTTT	CASSLTSGRRSTDTQYF
TRBV14	TRBJ2-1	TRBD2	NA	TGTGCCAGCAGCCAAGCCCCGGTGGAGCGGGAGCAGGGTGAGCAGTTCTTC	CASSQAPVEREQGEQFF